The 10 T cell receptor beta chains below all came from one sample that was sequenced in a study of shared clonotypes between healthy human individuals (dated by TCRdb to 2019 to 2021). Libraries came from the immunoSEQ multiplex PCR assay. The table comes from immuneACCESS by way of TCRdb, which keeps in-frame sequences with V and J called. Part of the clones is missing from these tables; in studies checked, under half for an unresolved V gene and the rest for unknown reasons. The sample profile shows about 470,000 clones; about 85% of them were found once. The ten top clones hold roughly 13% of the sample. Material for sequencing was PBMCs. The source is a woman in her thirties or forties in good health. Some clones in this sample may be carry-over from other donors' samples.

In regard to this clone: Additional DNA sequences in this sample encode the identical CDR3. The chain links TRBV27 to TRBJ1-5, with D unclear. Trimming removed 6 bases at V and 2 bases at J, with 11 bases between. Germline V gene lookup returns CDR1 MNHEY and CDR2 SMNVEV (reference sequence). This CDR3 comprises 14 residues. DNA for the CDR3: TGTGCCAGCAGCCTTCTCGGGGGCAATCAGCCCCAGCATTTT. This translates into CASSLLGGNQPQHF.

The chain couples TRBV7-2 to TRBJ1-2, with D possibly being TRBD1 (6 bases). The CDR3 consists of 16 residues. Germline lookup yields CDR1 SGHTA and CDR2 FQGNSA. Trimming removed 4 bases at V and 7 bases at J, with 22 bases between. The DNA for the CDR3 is TGTGCCAGCAGCTACGATATAGGGCCAGGGGCCGGTGGCTACACCTTC. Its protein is CASSYDIGPGAGGYTF.

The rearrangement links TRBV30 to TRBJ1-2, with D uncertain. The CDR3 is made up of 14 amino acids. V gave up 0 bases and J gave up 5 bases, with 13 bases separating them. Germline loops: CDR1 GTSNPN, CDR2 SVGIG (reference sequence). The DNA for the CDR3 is TGTGCCTGGAGTGTAAGTGGAGTTGGGTATGGCTACACCTTC. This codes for CAWSVSGVGYGYTF.

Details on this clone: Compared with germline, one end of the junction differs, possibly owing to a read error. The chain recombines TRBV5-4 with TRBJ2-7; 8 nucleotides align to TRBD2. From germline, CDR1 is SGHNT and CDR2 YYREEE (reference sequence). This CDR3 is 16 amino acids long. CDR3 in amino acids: CASSPGRLAGSSEQYF. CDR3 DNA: TGTGCCAGCAGCCCTGGTCGGCTAGCGGGTTCCTCCGAGCAGTACTTC.

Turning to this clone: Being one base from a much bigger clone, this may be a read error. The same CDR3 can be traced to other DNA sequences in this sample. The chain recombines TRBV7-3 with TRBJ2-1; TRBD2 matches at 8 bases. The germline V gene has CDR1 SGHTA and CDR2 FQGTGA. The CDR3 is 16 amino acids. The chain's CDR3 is CASSLTPTSAYNEQFF. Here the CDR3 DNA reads TGTGCCAGTAGCTTAACGCCGACTAGCGCCTACAATGAGCAGTTCTTC.

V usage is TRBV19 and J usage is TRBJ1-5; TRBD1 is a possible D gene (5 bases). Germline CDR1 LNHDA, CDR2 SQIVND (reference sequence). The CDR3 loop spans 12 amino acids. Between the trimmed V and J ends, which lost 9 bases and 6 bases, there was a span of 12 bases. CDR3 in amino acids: CASGGLGQPQHF. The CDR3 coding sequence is TGTGCCAGCGGGGGTCTCGGTCAGCCCCAGCATTTT.

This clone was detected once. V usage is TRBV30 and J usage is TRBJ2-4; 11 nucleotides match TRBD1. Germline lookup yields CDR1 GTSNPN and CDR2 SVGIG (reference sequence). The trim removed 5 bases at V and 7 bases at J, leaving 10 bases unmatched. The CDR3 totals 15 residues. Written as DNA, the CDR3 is TGTGCCTGGGCAAAAGGACAGGGGGCGCGGAACATTCAGTACTTC. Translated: CAWAKGQGARNIQYF.

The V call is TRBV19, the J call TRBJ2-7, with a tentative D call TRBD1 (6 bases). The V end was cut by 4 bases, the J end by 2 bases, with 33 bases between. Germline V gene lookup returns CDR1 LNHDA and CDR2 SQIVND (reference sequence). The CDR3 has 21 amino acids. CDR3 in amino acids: CASSTGTPSMGPLGRPYEQYF. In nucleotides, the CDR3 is TGTGCCAGTAGTACCGGGACACCTTCGATGGGTCCCTTAGGGAGACCCTACGAGCAGTACTTC.

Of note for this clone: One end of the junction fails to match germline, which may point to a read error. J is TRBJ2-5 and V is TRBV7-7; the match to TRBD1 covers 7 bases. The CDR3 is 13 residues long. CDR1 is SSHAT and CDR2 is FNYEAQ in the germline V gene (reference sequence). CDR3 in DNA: TGTGCTAGCAGCCGCGACAGGGATGAGACCCAGTACTTC. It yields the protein CASSRDRDETQYF.

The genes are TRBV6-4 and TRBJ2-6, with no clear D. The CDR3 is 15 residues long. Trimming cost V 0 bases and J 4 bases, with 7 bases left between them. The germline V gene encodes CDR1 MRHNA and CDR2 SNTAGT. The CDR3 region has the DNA TGTGCCAGCAGTGACTCCCAGGCAGGGGCCAACGTCCTGACTTTC. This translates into CASSDSQAGANVLTF.